What follows are 17 T cell receptor beta chains derived from one specimen sequenced in a study of blood T cell repertoires in COVID-19. Assay used: immunoSEQ multiplex PCR; TCRdb lists only in-frame clones, some missing. Of more than 100,000 clones listed, 86% are singletons. Specimen: peripheral blood. The receptor source for this set is a man in his forties with acute or convalescent COVID-19.

DNA of the CDR3: TGTGCCAGCAGTCAGATATCAGGGCGGAATCAGCCCCAGCATTTT. Protein product: CASSQISGRNQPQHF. V is TRBV6-5 and J is TRBJ1-5; perhaps TRBD1 as D (5 bases). Trimming stripped 5 bases from V and 4 bases from J, with 15 bases between. The CDR3 consists of 15 residues. Germline CDR1 is MNHEY and CDR2 is SVGAGI.

The chain carries TRBV7-9 and TRBJ2-5; D is possibly TRBD2 (7 bases). In germline, CDR1 is SEHNR, CDR2 FQNEAQ (reference sequence). The V gene lost 5 bases and the J gene lost 2 bases, with 15 bases spanning the gap. The CDR3 has 15 amino acids. CDR3 bases: TGTGCCAGCAGCCTTAAGGGGGGGGGTCAAGAGACCCAGTACTTC. Translating gives CASSLKGGGQETQYF. Full variable domain (rest looked up from reference TRBV7-9 and TRBJ2-5): DTGVSQNPRHKITKRGQNVTFRCDPISEHNRLYWYRQTLGQGPEFLTYFQNEAQLEKSRLLSDRFSAERPKGSFSTLEIQRTEQGDSAMYLCASSLKGGGQETQYFGPGTRLLVL.

V is TRBV19 and J is TRBJ2-7; D is possibly TRBD2 (5 bases). Germline values: CDR1 LNHDA, CDR2 SQIVND (reference sequence). The V end lost 3 bases, the J end lost 0 bases, and 15 bases lay between the germline ends. The CDR3 contains 16 residues. The CDR3 coding sequence is TGTGCCAGTAGTATGGAGGCGGGCTACAGCTCCTACGAGCAGTACTTC. Residues: CASSMEAGYSSYEQYF.

J is TRBJ1-4 and V is TRBV7-9, with D maybe TRBD1 (5 bases). Trimming stripped 5 bases from V and 7 bases from J, with 20 bases between. The CDR3 has 16 residues. The germline V gene has CDR1 SEHNR and CDR2 FQNEAQ (reference sequence). The chain's CDR3 is CASSPTPGGRGEKLFF. CDR3 DNA: TGTGCCAGCAGCCCAACCCCGGGGGGGAGGGGTGAAAAACTGTTTTTT.

The chain joins TRBV7-2 to TRBJ1-5; 8 bases agree with TRBD1. The CDR3 spans 16 residues. The J segment lost 7 bases and the V segment lost 1 base, leaving 9 bases of the junction unmatched. Germline-derived CDR1 and CDR2 are SGHTA and FQGNSA. The DNA of the CDR3 is TGTGCCAGCAGCTTAGGAGCGAGGACAGGGTGGCAGCCCCAGCATTTT. This translates into CASSLGARTGWQPQHF. Looking up the rest from reference TRBV7-2 and TRBJ1-5 gives the full variable domain: GAGVSQSPSNKVTEKGKDVELRCDPISGHTALYWYRQSLGQGLEFLIYFQGNSAPDKSGLPSDRFSAERTGGSVSTLTIQRTQQEDSAVYLCASSLGARTGWQPQHFGDGTRLSIL.

This chain uses TRBV12-5 with TRBJ2-1; 8 nucleotides line up with TRBD2. Looked up from germline, CDR1 is LGHNT and CDR2 is FRNRAP. The CDR3 consists of 15 residues. Trimming removed 6 bases from V and 3 bases from J; junction bases left unmatched: 7. The chain's CDR3 is CASGPRGGFYNEQFF. The CDR3 region has the DNA TGTGCTAGTGGACCACGGGGGGGGTTCTACAATGAGCAGTTCTTC.

This clone has only a few counts. J is TRBJ1-2 and V is TRBV19, with D tentatively TRBD1 (6 bases). This CDR3 comprises 20 residues. The germline V and J ends were trimmed by 0 bases and 8 bases, with 31 bases remaining between them. Germline-derived CDR1 and CDR2 are LNHDA and SQIVND (reference sequence). CDR3 nucleotides: TGTGCCAGTAGTATAGAGTCGGGGGGCCGCGTGGGTCGGACGGCGGGAGGCTACACCTTC. This codes for CASSIESGGRVGRTAGGYTF. Using reference TRBV19 and TRBJ1-2 for the parts outside the CDR3, the full variable domain is DGGITQSPKYLFRKEGQNVTLSCEQNLNHDAMYWYRQDPGQGLRLIYYSQIVNDFQKGDIAEGYSVSREKKESFPLTVTSAQKNPTAFYLCASSIESGGRVGRTAGGYTFGSGTRLTVV.

V usage is TRBV7-2 and J usage is TRBJ1-2; TRBD1 matches 7 bases. There are 14 residues in the CDR3. J gave up 3 bases and V 5 bases, and 6 bases lay outside the gene matches. The V gene's germline CDR1 is SGHTA and CDR2 FQGNSA. CDR3 residues: CASSPAGQYYGYTF. The CDR3 DNA sequence: TGTGCCAGCAGCCCGGCGGGACAGTACTATGGCTACACCTTC.

The chain joins TRBV9 to TRBJ2-5; tentative D call: TRBD2 (5 bases). V lost 2 bases and J 3 bases, leaving 8 bases between the germline ends. CDR3 length: 13 residues. CDR1 and CDR2 (germline): SGDLS, YYNGEE. The CDR3 here is CASSVDSEETQYF. CDR3 nucleotides: TGTGCCAGCAGCGTGGATAGCGAAGAGACCCAGTACTTC.

This chain joins TRBV15 and TRBJ2-7; no clear D. V dropped 7 bases and J dropped 4 bases, with 17 bases sitting between them. Germline lookup yields CDR1 LNHNV and CDR2 YYDKDF (reference sequence). The CDR3 extends over 14 amino acids. The CDR3 coding sequence is TGTGCCACCACCCCGGGTCAGAGTCGGTACGAGCAGTACTTC. It translates to CATTPGQSRYEQYF.

The rearrangement uses TRBV12-2 and TRBJ1-2. TRBV12-2 is assigned pseudogene status. This CDR3 has 14 residues. The CDR3 loop reads CASRLARGASGYTF. In DNA form, the CDR3 reads TGTGCAAGTCGCTTAGCGCGGGGGGCCTCAGGCTACACCTTC.

This clone was counted once. The chain has TRBV7-2 and TRBJ1-1; 11 bases map to TRBD1. V gave up 7 bases and J gave up 3 bases; unmatched junction bases: 4. Germline assignment: CDR1 SGHTA and CDR2 FQGNSA. The CDR3 loop spans 14 amino acids. The DNA for the CDR3 is TGTGCCAGCACCCGGACAGGGGGCGACACTGAAGCTTTCTTT. Protein: CASTRTGGDTEAFF.

The CDR3 region is CASSRGQNQPQHF. CDR3 bases: TGTGCCAGCAGCAGGGGACAGAATCAGCCCCAGCATTTT. The chain employs TRBV9 and TRBJ1-5; 7 bases map to TRBD1. In germline, CDR1 is SGDLS, CDR2 YYNGEE. The CDR3 has 13 residues. V gave up 4 bases and J gave up 4 bases; unmatched junction bases: 2.

The chain employs TRBV5-1 and TRBJ2-2, with D hard to call. CDR3 length: 13 amino acids. Deletions cut 4 bases from V and 4 bases from J, with 8 bases between. Per germline, CDR1 SGHRS and CDR2 YFSETQ. The CDR3 sequence: CASSQTSTGELFF. CDR3 nucleotide sequence: TGCGCCAGCAGCCAAACAAGCACCGGGGAGCTGTTTTTT.

V and J are TRBV6-5 and TRBJ2-1; 12 bases align to TRBD2. This CDR3 has 14 amino acids. Germline assignment: CDR1 MNHEY and CDR2 SVGAGI. The ends lost 11 bases at V and 6 bases at J; junction bases unmatched: 8. CDR3 residues: CAVTLAGGSNEQFF. CDR3 coding DNA: TGTGCCGTAACCCTAGCGGGAGGGAGCAATGAGCAGTTCTTC.

The genes are TRBV5-5 and TRBJ1-4, with D unclear. Germline V gives CDR1 SGHKS, CDR2 YYEKEE (reference sequence). V was trimmed by 4 bases and J by 4 bases, leaving 17 bases between them. This CDR3 has 16 amino acids. For the CDR3, the DNA is TGTGCCAGCAGCCCGCAACCGGGAGCTCTTAATGAAAAACTGTTTTTT. Protein: CASSPQPGALNEKLFF. The variable domain in full, completed from reference TRBV5-5 and TRBJ1-4, reads DAGVTQSPTHLIKTRGQQVTLRCSPISGHKSVSWYQQVLGQGPQFIFQYYEKEERGRGNFPDRFSARQFPNYSSELNVNALLLGDSALYLCASSPQPGALNEKLFFGSGTQLSVL.

The chain joins TRBV29-1 to TRBJ1-2, with D possibly matching TRBD1 (5 bases). The ends were cut back, 6 bases at V and 6 bases at J, with 14 bases in the middle. Germline values: CDR1 SQVTM, CDR2 ANQGSEA. The CDR3 consists of 12 residues. CDR3 nucleotides: TGCAGCGTCGACCCCGGGACTGATGGCTACACCTTC. It specifies CSVDPGTDGYTF.